This entry lists 24 T cell receptor beta chains sequenced from one sample in a study of T cells after yellow fever vaccination. TCRdb re-called the 5' RACE reads with MiXCR, one entry per CDR3 protein. The table lists more than 350,000 distinct CDR3 sequences, approximately 10% of them singletons. Sequenced material: PBMCs, taken on the day of the first yellow fever vaccination. Source of these receptors: a man younger than 35 who received the YFV17D yellow fever vaccine.

CDR3 in DNA: TGTGCCATCGGGAGCAGGGACGCAACTAACTATGGCTACACCTTC. This codes for CAIGSRDATNYGYTF. The chain has TRBV10-3 and TRBJ1-2; a weak D match, TRBD1 (5 bases). From germline, CDR1 is ENHRY and CDR2 SYGVKD. The CDR3 consists of 15 residues. The V end lost 8 bases, the J end lost 0 bases, and 16 bases lay between the germline ends.

This clonotype turned up a few times. The CDR3 protein is CASRKRGLGGLTDTQYF. CDR3 in DNA: TGTGCCAGCAGGAAGAGGGGTCTAGGGGGACTTACAGATACGCAGTATTTT. J is TRBJ2-3 and V is TRBV7-2; D tentatively reads TRBD1 or TRBD2 (6 bases each). There are 17 residues in the CDR3. The V end was cut by 6 bases, the J end by 3 bases, with 22 bases between. Germline CDR1 is SGHTA and CDR2 is FQGNSA.

This clonotype was counted between two and nine times. This rearrangement joins TRBV4-1 to TRBJ1-5; D is unclear. The CDR3 extends over 14 amino acids. The V gene's germline CDR1 is MGHRA and CDR2 YSYEKL. V lost 4 bases and J 9 bases, leaving 16 bases between the germline ends. In DNA, the CDR3 is TGCGCCAGCAGCCCATTCGATCGTCCAGGGCCCCAGCATTTT. It codes for CASSPFDRPGPQHF.

Only a few counts were recorded for this clonotype. The V and J genes are TRBV7-9 and TRBJ2-7; 9 positions match TRBD1. Losses at the gene ends were 0 bases for V and 3 bases for J; bases not matched to a gene: 3. Germline-derived CDR1 and CDR2 are SEHNR and FQNEAQ (reference sequence). The CDR3 spans 15 residues. The CDR3 DNA reads as TGTGCCAGCAGCTTAGCACAGGGGGCAGTCTACGAGCAGTACTTC. Its translation: CASSLAQGAVYEQYF.

This clonotype was observed a handful of times. The rearrangement uses TRBV4-3 and TRBJ2-1, with 8 bases identical to TRBD1. CDR3 length: 15 amino acids. Germline V gene data show CDR1 as LGHNA and CDR2 as YSLEER. Unmatched junction bases numbered 6, after V lost 1 base and J lost 7 bases. CDR3 DNA: TGCGCCAGCAGCCAAGCCGGACAGGGAGTTAATGAGCAGTTCTTC. This encodes CASSQAGQGVNEQFF.

This chain links TRBV5-4 with TRBJ1-2; D may be TRBD1 (5 bases). With 0 bases removed from V and 6 bases from J, the gap between germline ends came to 12 bases. The CDR3 runs to 14 residues. Germline lookup yields CDR1 SGHNT and CDR2 YYREEE (reference sequence). The CDR3 sequence is CASSLGAGFHGYTF. The CDR3 DNA reads TGTGCCAGCAGCTTGGGGGCAGGGTTCCATGGCTACACCTTC.

This clonotype was detected only a few times. CDR3 sequence reads: CASSPQGSLNYGYTF. CDR3 DNA: TGTGCCAGCAGCCCCCAGGGGTCCCTTAACTATGGCTACACCTTC. The J gene is TRBJ1-2, the V gene TRBV6-1; tentative D call: TRBD1 (6 bases). The CDR3 has 15 amino acids. V was pared by 6 bases and J by 1 base, with 15 bases between. The V gene's germline CDR1 is MNHNS and CDR2 SASEGT.

This clonotype was detected a few times. The J gene is TRBJ2-7, the V gene TRBV12-3 or TRBV12-4, with D perhaps matching TRBD2 (5 bases). CDR3 length: 13 residues. V lost 6 bases, J lost 2 bases, and 11 bases lay in between. CDR3 sequence reads: CASSLDWTYEQYV. The CDR3 coding sequence is TGTGCCAGCAGCCTGGACTGGACCTACGAGCAGTACGTC.

This clonotype was observed many times. The rearrangement uses TRBV7-2 and TRBJ1-5; 8 bases line up with TRBD1. The trim removed 5 bases at V and 7 bases at J, leaving 10 bases unmatched. This CDR3 has 15 amino acids. From germline, CDR1 is SGHTA and CDR2 FQGNSA. The CDR3 reads CASSPTGQGGQPQHF. The CDR3 DNA is TGTGCCAGCAGCCCGACCGGACAGGGAGGGCAGCCCCAGCATTTT.

The chain joins TRBV6-2 or TRBV6-3 to TRBJ2-7, with 13 positions matching TRBD2. The CDR3 loop spans 13 amino acids. Germline values: CDR1 MNHEY, CDR2 SVGEGT. After removal of 9 bases from V and 7 bases from J, the junction contained 6 bases not matched to a gene. Here the CDR3 DNA reads TGTGCCAGTCAATGGACTAGCGGGGGAGAGCAGTACGTC. It encodes CASQWTSGGEQYV.

This clonotype came up a few times. The chain links TRBV5-4 to TRBJ1-6; a weak D match, TRBD1 (5 bases). V was trimmed by 4 bases and J by 9 bases, leaving 17 bases between them. In germline, CDR1 is SGHNT, CDR2 YYREEE (reference sequence). CDR3 length: 15 residues. The CDR3 coding sequence is TGTGCCAGCAGCAAGAGCGGGACTTATCCTTCACCCCTCCACTTT. Translated: CASSKSGTYPSPLHF.

V usage is TRBV18 and J usage is TRBJ2-7; 9 positions agree with TRBD1. Per the germline V gene, CDR1 is KGHSH and CDR2 is LQKENI. The junction had 13 bases not matched to a gene; V was cut back by 2 bases and J by 5 bases. The CDR3 loop spans 17 amino acids. The CDR3 protein is CASSPGTGTSLGNEQYV. In DNA, the CDR3 is TGTGCCAGCTCACCAGGGACAGGGACGTCCCTGGGGAACGAGCAGTACGTC.

This clonotype occurred a few times. CDR3 bases: TGCGCCAGCAGCTTGGCCACCGGGACAGGCCCCGGGGGCTACACCTTC. Translating gives CASSLATGTGPGGYTF. V is TRBV5-1 and J is TRBJ1-2; 8 nucleotides agree with TRBD1. The J segment lost 8 bases and the V segment lost 0 bases, leaving 12 bases of the junction unmatched. Germline CDR1 is SGHRS and CDR2 is YFSETQ. The CDR3 is 16 amino acids.

Details on this clonotype: It may be a read error: a sequence one base away is much more abundant. The V gene is TRBV7-2, the J gene TRBJ1-5, with D perhaps matching TRBD1 (6 bases). Between the trimmed V and J ends, which lost 5 bases and 7 bases, there was a span of 18 bases. Germline values: CDR1 SGHTA, CDR2 FQGNSA. The CDR3 extends over 15 amino acids. CDR3 coding DNA: TGTGCCAGCAGCCCGACCGAACAGGGAGGGCAGCCCCAGCATTTT. The encoded protein is CASSPTEQGGQPQHF. The full variable domain, with the rest looked up from reference TRBV7-2 and TRBJ1-5, is GAGVSQSPSNKVTEKGKDVELRCDPISGHTALYWYRQSLGQGLEFLIYFQGNSAPDKSGLPSDRFSAERTGGSVSTLTIQRTQQEDSAVYLCASSPTEQGGQPQHFGDGTRLSIL.

This clonotype was recorded a few times. This chain links TRBV18 with TRBJ2-3; D call uncertain. The CDR3 length is 13 residues. V was shortened by 2 bases and J by 6 bases, with 9 bases between the two germline ends. Germline V gene data show CDR1 as KGHSH and CDR2 as LQKENI. CDR3 in amino acids: CASSPYQQDTQYF. In DNA form, the CDR3 reads TGTGCCAGCTCACCATACCAACAGGATACGCAGTATTTT. The full variable domain, its missing parts supplied by reference TRBV18 and TRBJ2-3, is NAGVMQNPRHLVRRRGQEARLRCSPMKGHSHVYWYRQLPEEGLKFMVYLQKENIIDESGMPKERFSAEFPKEGPSILRIQQVVRGDSAAYFCASSPYQQDTQYFGPGTRLTVL.

This clonotype appeared a few times. The rearrangement joins TRBV4-1 to TRBJ2-7, with a tentative D call TRBD2 (5 bases). Trimming took 2 bases from V and 7 from J, leaving 15 bases between them. Germline-derived CDR1 and CDR2 are MGHRA and YSYEKL. The CDR3 is made up of 14 amino acids. In DNA, the CDR3 is TGCGCCAGCAGCCAACCCGAGACGGGGTTGGAGCAGTACTTC. This encodes CASSQPETGLEQYF.

The J gene is TRBJ1-6, the V gene TRBV25-1; 8 nucleotides agree with TRBD1. Per the germline V gene, CDR1 is MGHDK and CDR2 is SYGVNS. The CDR3 covers 14 residues. J lost 6 bases, V lost 8 bases, and 6 bases had no gene match. The CDR3 DNA sequence: TGTGCCAGCTCATGGACAGGGTTTAATTCACCCCTCCACTTT. It is translated as CASSWTGFNSPLHF. Full variable domain (remainder filled in from reference TRBV25-1 and TRBJ1-6): EADIYQTPRYLVIGTGKKITLECSQTMGHDKMYWYQQDPGMELHLIHYSYGVNSTEKGDLSSESTVSRIRTEHFPLTLESARPSHTSQYLCASSWTGFNSPLHFGNGTRLTVT.

J is TRBJ2-5 and V is TRBV6-1; 9 bases match TRBD1. This CDR3 is 14 amino acids long. V shed 8 bases and J 5 bases; nucleotides not matched to a gene: 9. CDR1 and CDR2 from the germline V gene are MNHNS and SASEGT. The chain's CDR3 is CASASQGAWETQYF. CDR3 DNA sequence: TGTGCCAGCGCCTCACAGGGGGCTTGGGAGACCCAGTACTTC.

This clonotype came up a few times. The V call is TRBV19, the J call TRBJ1-5; 8 positions agree with TRBD1. The junction had 4 bases not matched to a gene; V was cut back by 4 bases and J by 8 bases. The CDR3 is 13 amino acids. The germline gives CDR1 LNHDA, CDR2 SQIVND (reference sequence). CDR3 loop: CASSTDRGEPQHF. Written as DNA, the CDR3 is TGTGCCAGTAGTACTGACAGGGGTGAGCCCCAGCATTTT.

This clonotype was recorded at least ten times. V is TRBV15 and J is TRBJ2-1; D ambiguous. The CDR3 length is 11 residues. Germline assignment: CDR1 LNHNV and CDR2 YYDKDF (reference sequence). V was pared by 1 base and J by 9 bases, with 4 bases between. CDR3 in amino acids: CATSRVGEQFF. DNA for the CDR3: TGTGCCACCAGCAGAGTTGGTGAGCAGTTCTTC.

The rearrangement links TRBV11-2 to TRBJ2-3, with D maybe TRBD2 (5 bases). The CDR3 is made up of 12 amino acids. Germline CDR1 and CDR2: SGHAT and FQNNGV. V was clipped by 6 bases and J by 6 bases, with 10 bases between them. CDR3 in amino acids: CASREASDTQYF. The CDR3 DNA is TGTGCCAGCAGGGAGGCTTCGGATACGCAGTATTTT. Looking up the rest from reference TRBV11-2 and TRBJ2-3 gives the full variable domain: EAGVAQSPRYKIIEKRQSVAFWCNPISGHATLYWYQQILGQGPKLLIQFQNNGVVDDSQLPKDRFSAERLKGVDSTLKIQPAKLEDSAVYLCASREASDTQYFGPGTRLTVL.

In this sample, this clonotype turned up once. The rearrangement uses TRBV7-2 and TRBJ2-3, with TRBD2 as a possible D gene (6 bases). Trimming removed 1 base from V and 1 base from J, with 12 bases in between. Germline V CDR1 and CDR2: SGHTA, FQGNSA. The CDR3 covers 16 residues. CDR3 loop: CASSLGAWGGTDTQYF. The CDR3 nucleotides read TGTGCCAGCAGCTTAGGGGCTTGGGGGGGCACAGATACGCAGTATTTT.

This clonotype was picked up a small number of times. This sequence joins TRBV29-1 and TRBJ2-2, with D perhaps TRBD2 (6 bases). The CDR3 consists of 13 residues. Trimming stripped 4 bases from V and 5 bases from J, with 11 bases between. Germline assignment: CDR1 SQVTM and CDR2 ANQGSEA. CDR3 DNA sequence: TGCAGCGTTGGGCTAGCGATAACCGGGGAGCTGTTTTTT. This gives the protein CSVGLAITGELFF.

In this sample, this clonotype turned up a few times. The CDR3 coding sequence is TGTGCCCTAAAGGGGGGTGCGGGCACTGAAGCTTTCTTT. This sequence encodes CALKGGAGTEAFF. The chain couples TRBV6-6 to TRBJ1-1; TRBD1 might be the D (6 bases). The V gene's germline CDR1 is MNHNY and CDR2 SVGAGI (reference sequence). The length of the CDR3 is 13 residues. V was trimmed by 11 bases and J by 4 bases, leaving 17 bases between them.